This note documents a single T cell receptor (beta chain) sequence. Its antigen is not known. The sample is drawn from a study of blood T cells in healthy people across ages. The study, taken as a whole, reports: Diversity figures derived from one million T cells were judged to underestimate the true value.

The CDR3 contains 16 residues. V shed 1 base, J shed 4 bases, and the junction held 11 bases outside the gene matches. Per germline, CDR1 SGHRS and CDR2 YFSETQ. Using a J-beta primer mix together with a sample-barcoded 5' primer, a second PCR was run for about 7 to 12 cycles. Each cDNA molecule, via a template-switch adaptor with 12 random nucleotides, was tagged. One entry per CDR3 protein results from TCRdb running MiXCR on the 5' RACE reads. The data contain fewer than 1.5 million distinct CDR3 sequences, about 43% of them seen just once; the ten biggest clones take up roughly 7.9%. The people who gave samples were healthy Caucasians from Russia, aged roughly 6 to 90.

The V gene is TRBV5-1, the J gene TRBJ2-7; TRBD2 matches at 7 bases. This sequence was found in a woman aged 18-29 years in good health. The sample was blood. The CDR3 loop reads CASSLWGGSAPYEQYF. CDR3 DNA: TGCGCCAGCAGCTTGTGGGGCGGGAGCGCCCCGTACGAGCAGTACTTC.